A selection of T cell receptor beta chains follows, all from one sample in a study of tumor-infiltrating lymphocytes in localized non-small cell lung cancer. The data were produced by immunoSEQ multiplex PCR, yet TCRdb's version contains in-frame clones alone and is incomplete. The table records about 16,000 clones, 80% of them present only once. The specimen sequenced was uninvolved lung tissue not adjacent to the tumor. Receptor source: a human donor with non-small cell lung cancer. Both conserved end residues are part of each CDR3.

v_call cdr3_aa
TRBV29-1 CSVGTPFYEQYF
TRBV4-1 CASSSGGRAYEQYF
TRBV7-3 CASSPDTGELFF
TRBV5-1 CASSLGTSGRAVDTQYF
TRBV30 CAWKGNYNEQFF
TRBV15 CATSTGQGIQPQHF
TRBV5-6 CASSLSQGQETQYF
TRBV5-1 CASSRDRVGTEAFF
TRBV5-1 CASSSSPGTGGGTF
TRBV9 CASSVGPSMEWAQYF
TRBV5-4 CASSFDRYEQYF
TRBV5-4 CASSLGGRNSYEQYF
TRBV2 CASSEAGNTIYF
TRBV7-9 CASSWGEPRYEQYF
TRBV6-6 CASSPGTLRYGYTF
TRBV11-2 CASSRTGNTGELFF
TRBV5-1 CASSLSRQSGTEAFF
TRBV4-1 CAIPMTSGSTSRYEQYF
TRBV30 CAWSVGADTQYF
TRBV19 CASMRLDTQYF
TRBV10-3 CAIRSGTGALAGANVLTF
TRBV5-1 CASSLQGAASFNTEAFF
TRBV30 CAREGLEGDTQYF
TRBV30 CAWSVQGRYTGELFF
TRBV11-2 CASSRDREEKLFF
TRBV27 CASSPLGGRIGTGELFF
TRBV11-3 CASSLVGVGEETQYF
TRBV7-3 CASRSEHTEAFF
TRBV10-3 CAISESPPTARGEQYF
TRBV4-1 CASSQVGDNEQFF
TRBV6-5 CASSYSFGGPVTEAFF
TRBV6-1 CASSGGTVSNQPQHF
TRBV2 CASSRENQPQHF
TRBV7-9 CASSREGTGNTIYF
TRBV29-1 CSVGGGEYYGYTF
TRBV25-1 CASSERGWHEQYF
TRBV5-5 CASSSEFGQGLTGELFF
TRBV4-2 CASSQKALSGNTGELFF
TRBV25-1 CASGRLGNYEQYF